This paragraph reports one T cell receptor (beta chain). Its antigen is unknown. The data originate from a study of cytomegalovirus exposure and HLA in healthy donors. PCR used 60 Vbeta primers and 13 Jbeta primers. TCRdb's copy holds only in-frame clones and misses some; the assay was immunoSEQ multiplex PCR. The record lists approximately 140,000 clones, of which the ten most abundant hold 2% to 2.5%. There are 16 residues in the CDR3. V was shortened by 0 bases and J by 2 bases, with 13 bases between the two germline ends. Germline assignment: CDR1 MNHEY and CDR2 SVGAGI. Overall study results and limits: TRBV6-2, TRBV6-3 and other indistinguishable V segments were excluded.

Source material: PBMCs. The chain recombines TRBV6-5 with TRBJ1-1; unclear D gene. This sequence originates from a young woman in good health and CMV-seronegative. CDR3 sequence: CASSYSATPGNTEAFF. The CDR3, as DNA: TGTGCCAGCAGTTACTCAGCCACCCCAGGCAACACTGAAGCTTTCTTT.